This T cell receptor beta chain was recovered during a study of blood T cell repertoires in COVID-19. Concerning this clone itself: The junction differs from germline at one of its ends, possibly a read error.

TCRdb's copy holds only in-frame clones and misses some; the assay was immunoSEQ multiplex PCR. The sample yields 450,000 or so clones, about nine tenths seen once. CDR1 is SNHLY and CDR2 is FYNNEI in the germline V gene. The length of the CDR3 is 17 residues. The sample was peripheral blood. The rearrangement links TRBV2 to TRBJ1-6; 7 bases line up with TRBD1. This receptor was identified in a woman aged 40 to 50 with COVID-19, enrolled during active disease. This CDR3 reads CASSRTGPSSYNSPFHF. The CDR3 bases are TGTGCCAGCAGTCGGACAGGCCCGAGCTCCTATAATTCACCCTTCCACTTT. Filled out from reference TRBV2 and TRBJ1-6, the complete variable domain reads EPEVTQTPSHQVTQMGQEVILRCVPISNHLYFYWYRQILGQKVEFLVSFYNNEISEKSEIFDDQFSVERPDGSNFTLKIRSTKLEDSAMYFCASSRTGPSSYNSPFHFGNGTRLTVT.